This entry lists 18 T cell receptor beta chains sequenced from one sample in a study of CD8+ T cells in alopecia areata. In each case, RNA was isolated and then reverse transcribed into cDNA as the sequencing template. Produced via immunoSEQ multiplex PCR; TCRdb's table is partial and in-frame only. The sample carries about 200,000 clones, around 62% recorded once. The source material was CD4+ T cells sorted from blood, sampled at week 0. Receptors originate from a human donor with alopecia areata.

This clone appeared a single time. This chain uses TRBV13 with TRBJ1-2; the D is unclear. V was trimmed by 4 bases and J by 8 bases, leaving 8 bases between them. The CDR3 length is 11 residues. Germline lookup yields CDR1 PRHDT and CDR2 FYEKMQ (reference sequence). Here the CDR3 reads CASSSARGYTF. Written as DNA, the CDR3 is TGTGCCAGCAGCTCTGCACGGGGCTACACCTTC.

J is TRBJ1-2 and V is TRBV6-4, with TRBD1 matching over 7 bases. CDR1 and CDR2 (germline): MRHNA, SNTAGT. The V and J ends lost 0 bases and 6 bases, in that order; junction bases with no gene match: 4. There are 14 residues in the CDR3. The CDR3 DNA reads as TGTGCCAGCAGTGACTCGGGCAGGGGGAATGGCTACACCTTC. Protein: CASSDSGRGNGYTF.

V is TRBV6-5 and J is TRBJ2-5; either TRBD1 or TRBD2 may fit D (6 bases each). Germline V gene lookup returns CDR1 MNHEY and CDR2 SVGAGI. The CDR3 runs to 13 residues. Between the trimmed V and J ends, which lost 10 bases and 5 bases, there was a span of 17 bases. The CDR3 loop is CATAGGLGETQYF. The CDR3 coding sequence is TGTGCCACCGCCGGGGGCCTCGGGGAGACCCAGTACTTC.

V gene TRBV29-1 combines with J gene TRBJ1-4, with D perhaps TRBD1 (6 bases). CDR3 length: 15 residues. In germline, CDR1 is SQVTM, CDR2 ANQGSEA. With 0 bases removed from V and 7 bases from J, the gap between germline ends came to 15 bases. The CDR3 region is CSVEDLTGRGEKLFF. The DNA of the CDR3 is TGCAGCGTTGAAGATTTGACAGGTCGTGGTGAAAAACTGTTTTTT. Based on the CDR3 plus reference TRBV29-1 and TRBJ1-4, the full variable domain is SAVISQKPSRDICQRGTSLTIQCQVDSQVTMMFWYRQQPGQSLTLIATANQGSEATYESGFVIDKFPISRPNLTFSTLTVSNMSPEDSSIYLCSVEDLTGRGEKLFFGSGTQLSVL.

Concerning this clone itself: Within the sample, other DNA sequences also encode this same CDR3. The chain carries TRBV18 and TRBJ1-1, with a weak D call TRBD1 (6 bases). Germline values: CDR1 KGHSH, CDR2 LQKENI. The CDR3 extends over 14 amino acids. Trimming shortened V by 3 bases and J by 2 bases, and 10 bases separated the two germline ends. CDR3 in amino acids: CASSPGQPNTEAFF. CDR3 sequence (DNA): TGTGCCAGCTCACCTGGACAGCCAAACACTGAAGCTTTCTTT.

This clone was seen a handful of times. The V call is TRBV19, the J call TRBJ2-7; 7 bases agree with TRBD1. Trimming cost V 5 bases and J 3 bases; bases outside gene matches: 10. Germline CDR1 and CDR2: LNHDA and SQIVND (reference sequence). CDR3 size: 15 residues. In nucleotides, the CDR3 is TGTGCCAGTAGTCCTCGTACGACAGGGAGCTACGAGCAGTACTTC. As protein: CASSPRTTGSYEQYF.

This rearrangement joins TRBV5-1 to TRBJ1-1, with TRBD1 as a possible D gene (5 bases). Deletions cut 1 base from V and 5 bases from J, with 12 bases between. Germline V gene data show CDR1 as SGHRS and CDR2 as YFSETQ. CDR3 size: 14 residues. The chain's CDR3 is CASSLSRVGTEAFF. The CDR3 region has the DNA TGCGCCAGCAGCTTGAGCAGGGTGGGGACTGAAGCTTTCTTT.

The rearrangement uses TRBV28 and TRBJ2-3; possible D gene TRBD2, 6 bases. The CDR3 contains 15 residues. Trimming pared 6 bases from V and 2 bases from J, leaving 15 bases between. Germline values: CDR1 MDHEN, CDR2 SYDVKM. The chain's CDR3 is CASSSGLTPTDTQYF. In nucleotides, the CDR3 is TGTGCCAGCAGCTCTGGACTAACCCCCACAGATACGCAGTATTTT. Complete variable domain (other parts from reference TRBV28 and TRBJ2-3): DVKVTQSSRYLVKRTGEKVFLECVQDMDHENMFWYRQDPGLGLRLIYFSYDVKMKEKGDIPEGYSVSREKKERFSLILESASTNQTSMYLCASSSGLTPTDTQYFGPGTRLTVL.

The genes are TRBV29-1 and TRBJ1-2; 10 nucleotides match TRBD1. CDR1 is SQVTM and CDR2 is ANQGSEA in the germline V gene. The V segment lost 6 bases and the J segment 7 bases; nucleotides outside the gene matches: 2. The length of the CDR3 is 11 residues. In nucleotides, the CDR3 is TGCAGCGTGACAGGGGGCTTTGGCTACACCTTC. The encoded protein is CSVTGGFGYTF.

This chain links TRBV6-5 with TRBJ1-4, with TRBD1 matching 9 bases. The germline CDR1 and CDR2 sequences are MNHEY and SVGAGI. V was clipped by 2 bases and J by 8 bases; unmatched bases: 0. The CDR3 consists of 13 residues. CDR3 sequence: CASSYDRGEKLFF. The DNA of the CDR3 is TGTGCCAGCAGTTACGACAGGGGGGAAAAACTGTTTTTT.

This clone has just a few counts. V and J are TRBV19 and TRBJ2-5; tentative D call: TRBD1 (6 bases). Trimming cost V 5 bases and J 1 base, with 14 bases left between them. The germline CDR1 and CDR2 sequences are LNHDA and SQIVND (reference sequence). The CDR3 is made up of 15 amino acids. The CDR3 protein is CASSLQGIGQETQYF. CDR3 bases: TGTGCCAGTAGTCTACAGGGAATTGGCCAAGAGACCCAGTACTTC. The full variable domain, its missing parts supplied by reference TRBV19 and TRBJ2-5, is DGGITQSPKYLFRKEGQNVTLSCEQNLNHDAMYWYRQDPGQGLRLIYYSQIVNDFQKGDIAEGYSVSREKKESFPLTVTSAQKNPTAFYLCASSLQGIGQETQYFGPGTRLLVL.

This clone was detected a few times. V usage is TRBV4-1 and J usage is TRBJ2-5; D is tentatively TRBD1 or TRBD2 (5 bases each). V was shortened by 2 bases and J by 2 bases, with 15 bases between the two germline ends. CDR1 and CDR2 from the germline V gene are MGHRA and YSYEKL. This CDR3 spans 16 amino acids. The CDR3 is CASSQPTRGSQETQYF. The CDR3 bases are TGCGCCAGCAGCCAACCAACCCGGGGCAGTCAAGAGACCCAGTACTTC.

V usage is TRBV30 and J usage is TRBJ2-3; D is undetermined. The V end lost 0 bases, the J end lost 0 bases, and 10 bases lay between the germline ends. This CDR3 has 15 amino acids. The V gene's germline CDR1 is GTSNPN and CDR2 SVGIG (reference sequence). CDR3 region: CAWSVPGSSTDTQYF. In DNA, the CDR3 is TGTGCCTGGAGTGTACCCGGATCTAGCACAGATACGCAGTATTTT.

The V gene is TRBV6-5, the J gene TRBJ1-5; D remains unclear. This CDR3 contains 16 residues. Germline V lookup: CDR1 MNHEY, CDR2 SVGAGI. V was clipped by 0 bases and J by 2 bases, with 11 bases between them. CDR3 amino acids: CASSYSTPRGNQPQHF. The CDR3 DNA reads as TGTGCCAGCAGTTACTCGACACCCCGGGGCAATCAGCCCCAGCATTTT.

The V and J genes are TRBV29-1 and TRBJ1-1; the match to TRBD1 covers 7 bases. The trim removed 7 bases at V and 1 base at J, leaving 6 bases unmatched. The V gene's germline CDR1 is SQVTM and CDR2 ANQGSEA. This CDR3 region has 13 residues. The CDR3 bases are TGCAGCGCCTACAGGGGCCAGAACACTGAAGCTTTCTTT. It encodes CSAYRGQNTEAFF.

The J gene is TRBJ2-6, the V gene TRBV4-1; 10 positions match TRBD2. The CDR3 runs 18 residues. Germline V gene lookup returns CDR1 MGHRA and CDR2 YSYEKL. V lost 1 base and J lost 0; bases outside the gene matches: 3. The CDR3 coding sequence is TGCGCCAGCAGCCAAGGCCTAGCGGGAGACTCTGGGGCCAACGTCCTGACTTTC. This codes for CASSQGLAGDSGANVLTF.

The chain has TRBV2 and TRBJ2-1, with TRBD1 matching 9 bases. The CDR3 sequence is 14 residues long. CDR1 is SNHLY, CDR2 FYNNEI, per germline. J lost 7 bases, V lost 8 bases, and 9 bases had no gene match. The CDR3 DNA is TGTGCCAGCGACCCGGGACAGGGATCGAATGAGCAGTTCTTC. It encodes CASDPGQGSNEQFF.

The chain uses TRBV11-2 and TRBJ2-2, with a tentative D call TRBD1 (6 bases). Germline assignment: CDR1 SGHAT and CDR2 FQNNGV. Trimming took 5 bases from V and 2 from J, leaving 15 bases between them. This CDR3 is built from 16 residues. The CDR3 bases are TGTGCCAGCAGCCAGCGGACAGACACTAACACCGGGGAGCTGTTTTTT. Encoded protein: CASSQRTDTNTGELFF.